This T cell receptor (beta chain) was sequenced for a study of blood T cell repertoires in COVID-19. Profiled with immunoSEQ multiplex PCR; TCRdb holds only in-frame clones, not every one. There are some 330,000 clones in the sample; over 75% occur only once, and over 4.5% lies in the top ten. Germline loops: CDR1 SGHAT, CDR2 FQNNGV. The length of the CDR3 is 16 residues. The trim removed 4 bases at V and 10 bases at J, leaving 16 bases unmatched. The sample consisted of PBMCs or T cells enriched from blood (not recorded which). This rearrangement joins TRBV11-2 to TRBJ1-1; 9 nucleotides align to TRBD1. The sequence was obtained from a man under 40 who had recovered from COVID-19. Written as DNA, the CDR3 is TGTGCCAGCAGCTCCCAGGGACAGGGAATGGGGTCGGGAGCTTTCTTT. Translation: CASSSQGQGMGSGAFF.